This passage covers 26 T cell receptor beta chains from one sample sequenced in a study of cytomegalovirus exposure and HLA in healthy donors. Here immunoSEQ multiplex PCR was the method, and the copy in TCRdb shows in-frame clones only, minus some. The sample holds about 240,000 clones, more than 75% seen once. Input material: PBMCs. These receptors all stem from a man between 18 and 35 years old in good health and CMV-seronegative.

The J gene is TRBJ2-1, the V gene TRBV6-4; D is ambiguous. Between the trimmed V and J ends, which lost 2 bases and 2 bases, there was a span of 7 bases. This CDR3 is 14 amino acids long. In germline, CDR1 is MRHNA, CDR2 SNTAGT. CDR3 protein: CASSDESTYNEQFF. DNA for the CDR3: TGTGCCAGCAGTGACGAGTCTACCTACAATGAGCAGTTCTTC.

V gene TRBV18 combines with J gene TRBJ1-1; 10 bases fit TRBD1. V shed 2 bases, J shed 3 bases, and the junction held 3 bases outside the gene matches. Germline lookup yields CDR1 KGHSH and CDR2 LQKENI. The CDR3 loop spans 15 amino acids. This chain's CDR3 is CASSPSTGGHTEAFF. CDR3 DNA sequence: TGTGCCAGCTCACCATCGACAGGGGGCCACACTGAAGCTTTCTTT.

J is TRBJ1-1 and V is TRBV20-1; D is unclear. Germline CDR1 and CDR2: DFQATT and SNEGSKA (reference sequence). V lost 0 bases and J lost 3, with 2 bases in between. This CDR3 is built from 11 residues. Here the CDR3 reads CSARDDTEAFF. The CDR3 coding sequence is TGCAGTGCTAGAGACGACACTGAAGCTTTCTTT.

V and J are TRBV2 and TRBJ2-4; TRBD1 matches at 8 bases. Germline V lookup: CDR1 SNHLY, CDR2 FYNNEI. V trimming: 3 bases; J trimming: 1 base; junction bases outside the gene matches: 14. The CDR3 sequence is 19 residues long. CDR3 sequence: CASSDRLNRGAGAKNIQYF. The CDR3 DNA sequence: TGTGCCAGCAGTGACCGCTTGAACAGGGGGGCTGGGGCCAAAAACATTCAGTACTTC. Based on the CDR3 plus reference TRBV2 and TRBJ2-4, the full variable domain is EPEVTQTPSHQVTQMGQEVILRCVPISNHLYFYWYRQILGQKVEFLVSFYNNEISEKSEIFDDQFSVERPDGSNFTLKIRSTKLEDSAMYFCASSDRLNRGAGAKNIQYFGAGTRLSVL.

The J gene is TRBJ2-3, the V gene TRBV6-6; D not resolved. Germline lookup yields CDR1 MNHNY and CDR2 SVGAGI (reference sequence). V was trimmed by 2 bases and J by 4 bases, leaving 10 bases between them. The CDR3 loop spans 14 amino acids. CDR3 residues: CASSYLRFPDTQYF. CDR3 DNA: TGTGCCAGCAGTTACCTTCGGTTTCCAGATACGCAGTATTTT.

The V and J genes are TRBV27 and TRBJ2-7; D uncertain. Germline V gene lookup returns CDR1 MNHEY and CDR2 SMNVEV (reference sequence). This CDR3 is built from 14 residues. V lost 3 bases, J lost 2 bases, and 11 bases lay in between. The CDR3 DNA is TGTGCCAGCAGTTTCGCCCCAGATACCTACGAGCAGTACTTC. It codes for CASSFAPDTYEQYF.

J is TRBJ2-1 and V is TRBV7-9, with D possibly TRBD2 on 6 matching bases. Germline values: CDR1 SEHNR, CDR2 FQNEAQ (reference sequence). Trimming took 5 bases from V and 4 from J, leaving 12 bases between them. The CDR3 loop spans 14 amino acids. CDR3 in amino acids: CASSTGLHYNEQFF. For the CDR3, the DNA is TGTGCCAGCAGCACGGGACTGCATTACAATGAGCAGTTCTTC.

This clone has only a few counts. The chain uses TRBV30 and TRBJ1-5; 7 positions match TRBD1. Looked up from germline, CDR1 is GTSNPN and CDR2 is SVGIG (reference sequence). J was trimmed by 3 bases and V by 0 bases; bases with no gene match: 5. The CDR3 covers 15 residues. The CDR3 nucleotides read TGTGCCTGGAGTGTCCACGGGACAGCCAATCAGCCCCAGCATTTT. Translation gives CAWSVHGTANQPQHF.

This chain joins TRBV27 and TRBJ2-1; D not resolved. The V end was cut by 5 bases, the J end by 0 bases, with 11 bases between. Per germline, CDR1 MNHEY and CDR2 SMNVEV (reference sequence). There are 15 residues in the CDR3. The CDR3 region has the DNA TGTGCCAGCAGTCATTCGGTAAGCTCCTACAATGAGCAGTTCTTC. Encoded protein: CASSHSVSSYNEQFF.

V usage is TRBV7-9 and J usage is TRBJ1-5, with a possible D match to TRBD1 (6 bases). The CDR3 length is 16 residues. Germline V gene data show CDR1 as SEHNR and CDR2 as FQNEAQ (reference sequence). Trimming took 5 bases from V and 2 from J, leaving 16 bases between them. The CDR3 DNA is TGTGCCAGCAGCCAAACAGGGTTGGGTGGCAATCAGCCCCAGCATTTT. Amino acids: CASSQTGLGGNQPQHF.

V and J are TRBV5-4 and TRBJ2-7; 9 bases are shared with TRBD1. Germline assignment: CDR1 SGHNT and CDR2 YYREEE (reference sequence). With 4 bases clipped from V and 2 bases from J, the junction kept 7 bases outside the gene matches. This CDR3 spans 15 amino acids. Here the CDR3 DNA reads TGTGCCAGCAGCCCCACAGGGGGCTTTACCTACGAGCAGTACTTC. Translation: CASSPTGGFTYEQYF.

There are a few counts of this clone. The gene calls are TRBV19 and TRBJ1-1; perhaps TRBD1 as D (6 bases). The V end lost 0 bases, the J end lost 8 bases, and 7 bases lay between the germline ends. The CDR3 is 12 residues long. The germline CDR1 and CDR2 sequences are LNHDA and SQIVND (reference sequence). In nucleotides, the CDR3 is TGTGCCAGTAGTATAGACCAGGGGGAAGCTTTCTTT. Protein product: CASSIDQGEAFF.

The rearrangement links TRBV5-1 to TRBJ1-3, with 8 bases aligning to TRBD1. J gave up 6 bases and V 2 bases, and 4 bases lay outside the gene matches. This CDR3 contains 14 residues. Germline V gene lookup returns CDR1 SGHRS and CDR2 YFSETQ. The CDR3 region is CASSFGQGENTIYF. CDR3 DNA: TGCGCCAGCAGCTTTGGACAGGGTGAAAACACCATATATTTT. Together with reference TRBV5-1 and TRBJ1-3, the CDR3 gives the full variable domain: KAGVTQTPRYLIKTRGQQVTLSCSPISGHRSVSWYQQTPGQGLQFLFEYFSETQRNKGNFPGRFSGRQFSNSRSEMNVSTLELGDSALYLCASSFGQGENTIYFGEGSWLTVV.

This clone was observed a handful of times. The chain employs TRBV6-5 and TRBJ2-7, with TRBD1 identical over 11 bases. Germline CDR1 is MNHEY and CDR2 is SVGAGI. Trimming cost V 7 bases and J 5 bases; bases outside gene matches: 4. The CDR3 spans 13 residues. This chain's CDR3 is CASKDRGRDEQYF. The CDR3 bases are TGTGCCAGCAAGGACAGGGGGCGCGACGAGCAGTACTTC.

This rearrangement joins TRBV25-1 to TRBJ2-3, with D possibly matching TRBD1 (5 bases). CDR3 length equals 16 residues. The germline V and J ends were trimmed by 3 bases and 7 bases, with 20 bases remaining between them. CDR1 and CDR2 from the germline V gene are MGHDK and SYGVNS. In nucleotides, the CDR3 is TGTGCCAGCAGTGATGGGGCCAGCGTCACATTCTATACGCAGTATTTT. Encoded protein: CASSDGASVTFYTQYF.

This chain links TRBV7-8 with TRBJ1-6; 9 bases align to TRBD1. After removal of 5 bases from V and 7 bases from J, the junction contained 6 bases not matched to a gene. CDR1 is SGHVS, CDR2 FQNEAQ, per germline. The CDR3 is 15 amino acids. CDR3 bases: TGTGCCAGCAGCGGACCCGGACAGGGGAATTCACCCCTCCACTTT. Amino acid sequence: CASSGPGQGNSPLHF.

DNA for the CDR3: TGCAGCGCGCCAGCAGGGGGCAGGAACACTGAAGCTTTCTTT. Translating gives CSAPAGGRNTEAFF. This chain joins TRBV29-1 and TRBJ1-1; TRBD1 agrees at 8 bases. Germline trimming cut 7 bases from V and 1 base from J; bases unmatched to any gene: 8. CDR1 and CDR2 from the germline V gene are SQVTM and ANQGSEA. The CDR3 totals 14 residues.

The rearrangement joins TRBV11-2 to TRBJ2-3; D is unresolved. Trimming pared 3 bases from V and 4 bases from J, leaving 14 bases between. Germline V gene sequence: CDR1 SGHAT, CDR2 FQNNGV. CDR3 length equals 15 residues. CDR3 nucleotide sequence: TGTGCCAGCAGCTTTTCTGCCGTAAGCTCAGATACGCAGTATTTT. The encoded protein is CASSFSAVSSDTQYF.

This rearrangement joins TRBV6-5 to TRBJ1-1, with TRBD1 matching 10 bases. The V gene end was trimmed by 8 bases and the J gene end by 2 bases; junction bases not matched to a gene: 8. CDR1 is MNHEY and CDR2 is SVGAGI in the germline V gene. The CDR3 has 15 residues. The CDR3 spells CASRPGTGVNTEAFF. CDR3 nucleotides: TGTGCCAGCCGTCCCGGGACAGGGGTCAACACTGAAGCTTTCTTT.

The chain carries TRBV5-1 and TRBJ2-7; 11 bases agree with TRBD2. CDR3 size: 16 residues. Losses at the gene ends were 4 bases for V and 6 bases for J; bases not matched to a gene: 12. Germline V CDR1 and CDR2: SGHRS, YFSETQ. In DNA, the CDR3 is TGCGCCAGCAGCCCTGGGCTAGCGGGGGGATCTAGCGAGCAGTACTTC. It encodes CASSPGLAGGSSEQYF.

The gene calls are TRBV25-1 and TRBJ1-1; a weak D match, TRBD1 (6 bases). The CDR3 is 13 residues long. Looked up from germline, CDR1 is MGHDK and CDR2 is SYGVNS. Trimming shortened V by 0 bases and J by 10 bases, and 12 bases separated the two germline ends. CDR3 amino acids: CASSEYTGNGAFF. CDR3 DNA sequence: TGTGCCAGCAGTGAATACACAGGGAACGGAGCTTTCTTT.

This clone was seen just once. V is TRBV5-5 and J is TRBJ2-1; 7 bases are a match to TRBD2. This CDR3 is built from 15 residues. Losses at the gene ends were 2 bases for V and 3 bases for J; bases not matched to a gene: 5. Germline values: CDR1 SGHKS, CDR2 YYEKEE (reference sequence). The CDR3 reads CASSFGSGIYNEQFF. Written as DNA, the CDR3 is TGTGCCAGCAGCTTTGGGAGCGGGATCTACAATGAGCAGTTCTTC.

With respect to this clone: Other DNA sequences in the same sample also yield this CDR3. CDR3 sequence (DNA): TGCAGTGCTAGTGAGGAGACCCAGTACTTC. Translation: CSASEETQYF. The chain combines TRBV20-1 with TRBJ2-5; no clear D gene. CDR3 length: 10 residues. From germline, CDR1 is DFQATT and CDR2 SNEGSKA (reference sequence). Trimming removed 3 bases at V and 5 bases at J, with 4 bases between.

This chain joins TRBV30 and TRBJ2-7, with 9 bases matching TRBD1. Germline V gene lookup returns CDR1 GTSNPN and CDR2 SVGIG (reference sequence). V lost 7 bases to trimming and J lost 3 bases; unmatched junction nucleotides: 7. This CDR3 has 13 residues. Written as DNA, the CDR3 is TGTGCCTCCCGACAGGGGGAAATCTACGAGCAGTACTTC. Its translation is CASRQGEIYEQYF.

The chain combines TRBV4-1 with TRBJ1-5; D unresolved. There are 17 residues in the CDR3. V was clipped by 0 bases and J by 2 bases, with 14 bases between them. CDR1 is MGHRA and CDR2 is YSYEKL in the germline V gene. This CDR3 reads CASSQDMSGRGNQPQHF. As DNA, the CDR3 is TGCGCCAGCAGCCAAGATATGAGCGGTCGGGGCAATCAGCCCCAGCATTTT.

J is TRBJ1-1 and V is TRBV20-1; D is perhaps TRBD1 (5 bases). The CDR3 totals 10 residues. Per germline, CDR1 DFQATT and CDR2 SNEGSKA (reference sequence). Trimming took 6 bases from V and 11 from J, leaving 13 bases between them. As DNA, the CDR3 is TGCAGTGCGATGGGGGACTCTGCTTTCTTT. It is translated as CSAMGDSAFF.